Reported below is one T cell receptor beta chain. CDR1 is SGHDT and CDR2 is YYEEEE in the germline V gene. V lost 3 bases, J lost 5 bases, and 14 bases lay in between. The CDR3 runs to 14 residues. The sample comes from a study of T-cell reconstitution after alpha-beta-depleted transplantation in children. Unique molecular identifiers were incorporated when the TCRbeta library was constructed. TCRdb passed the PCR reads through MiXCR, listing each CDR3 protein once. This table holds some 550,000 distinct CDR3 sequences, 18% found once. This chain connects TRBV5-6 to TRBJ2-5, with D maybe TRBD2 (5 bases). The receptor's source is a human donor who donated a stem cell graft to a child with acute lymphoblastic leukemia. Here the sequenced sample was PBMCs from the stem cell graft donor, taken from the stem cell graft. Here the CDR3 DNA reads TGTGCCAGCAGCTCGGGATTCCGATGGGAGACCCAGTACTTC. Translated, it gives CASSSGFRWETQYF.